Listed below are T cell receptor beta chains from one sample, sequenced in a study of early T cells in non-severe SARS-CoV-2 infection. Via MiXCR, TCRdb re-called the 5' RACE reads, giving one row per CDR3 protein. The sample lists about 83,000 distinct CDR3 sequences, roughly 13% seen once, with 1.4% in the top ten. The sample was whole blood. The receptors originated from an adult who was a healthcare worker with PCR-confirmed SARS-CoV-2 infection or an uninfected control (not recorded which). The CDR3 runs from the conserved cysteine through the conserved F or W. The D gene is left open where the match is weak. Clone size, where shown, is once, few, many, or a class for clones that have expanded.

NA	TRBV6-5	18	TRBJ2-6	NA	CASSRVGSRPGGANVLTF	TGTGCCAGCAGCCGAGTAGGGAGCCGGCCTGGGGGGGCCAACGTCCTGACTTTC
TRBD1	TRBV5-6	15	TRBJ1-1	few	CASTAWGQESTEAFF	TGTGCCAGCACCGCCTGGGGACAGGAGAGCACTGAAGCTTTCTTT
NA	TRBV30	13	TRBJ2-7	NA	CAWSRGSSYEQYF	TGTGCCTGGAGTCGGGGGAGCTCCTACGAGCAGTACTTC
NA	TRBV29-1	9	TRBJ1-1	few	CSVDPGIFF	TGCAGCGTTGACCCCGGGATCTTCTTT
NA	TRBV7-9	16	TRBJ2-1	many	CASSPPWIADYNEQFF	TGTGCCAGCAGCCCCCCGTGGATCGCGGACTACAATGAGCAGTTCTTC
NA	TRBV14	18	TRBJ2-4	many	CASSIGTKAPRGGNIQYF	TGTGCCAGCAGCATTGGGACAAAGGCGCCCAGGGGCGGAAACATTCAGTACTTC
NA	TRBV5-1	11	TRBJ1-3	few	CASSSLTGGNF	TGCGCCAGCAGTTCCCTCACGGGTGGAAATTTT
NA	TRBV12-3/TRBV12-4	13	TRBJ2-7	many	CASTPGRNYEQYF	TGTGCCAGCACCCCGGGACGGAACTACGAGCAGTACTTC
TRBD2	TRBV7-2	15	TRBJ2-1	few	CASSLDAGGPYEQFF	TGTGCCAGCAGCTTAGATGCGGGGGGGCCTTATGAGCAGTTCTTC
TRBD2	TRBV7-9	12	TRBJ2-3	many	CASSPPLAGQYF	TGTGCCAGCAGCCCCCCACTAGCGGGGCAGTATTTT
TRBD1	TRBV18	18	TRBJ2-6	NA	CASSSLGDRARGANVLTF	TGTGCCAGCAGCTCCCTAGGGGACAGGGCCCGAGGGGCCAACGTCCTGACTTTC
NA	TRBV29-1	10	TRBJ2-5	NA	CSVEGHPSYF	TGCAGCGTTGAAGGACATCCATCCTACTTC
NA	TRBV12-5	14	TRBJ2-2	NA	CASEVGLNTGELFF	TGTGCTAGTGAGGTGGGACTGAACACCGGGGAGCTGTTTTTT
TRBD2	TRBV29-1	15	TRBJ2-3	few	CSVKGTSSSTDTQYF	TGCAGCGTTAAGGGGACTAGCTCGAGCACAGATACGCAGTATTTT
NA	TRBV20-1	17	TRBJ2-1	many	CSARDPRSGFSYNEQFF	TGCAGTGCTAGAGACCCTAGAAGCGGCTTCTCCTACAATGAGCAGTTCTTC
TRBD2	TRBV3-1	19	TRBJ2-3	NA	CASSQDGLAGGPRADTQYF	TGTGCCAGCAGCCAAGATGGCCTAGCGGGGGGGCCTAGGGCAGATACGCAGTATTTT
TRBD2	TRBV2	14	TRBJ2-1	NA	CATSKGSGGNEQFF	TGTGCCACCTCAAAGGGAAGCGGGGGGAATGAGCAGTTCTTC
TRBD2	TRBV15	16	TRBJ2-1	many	CATSANSGLVGNEQFF	TGTGCCACCAGCGCCAACTCGGGACTAGTCGGGAATGAGCAGTTCTTC
NA	TRBV4-2	16	TRBJ1-2	few	CASSQQVRGTNYGYTF	TGTGCCAGCAGCCAGCAAGTGAGGGGAACCAACTATGGCTACACCTTC
NA	TRBV9	13	TRBJ2-3	NA	CASSKQVTDTQYF	TGTGCCAGCAGCAAACAGGTTACAGATACGCAGTATTTT
NA	TRBV11-1	14	TRBJ1-1	many	CASSPVPRGTEAFF	TGTGCCAGCAGCCCCGTTCCCCGAGGCACTGAAGCTTTCTTT
NA	TRBV11-2	14	TRBJ2-1	NA	CASSLGAGYNEQFF	TGTGCCAGCAGCTTAGGGGCGGGGTACAATGAGCAGTTCTTC